The 29 T cell receptor beta chains given below trace back to one sample, sequenced in a study of CD8 T cells in Susac syndrome (dated by TCRdb to the late 2010s). Library construction relied on the immunoSEQ multiplex PCR assay. RNA was extracted using the RNeasy kit, and about 0.5 to 1 ug of the RNA was reverse transcribed with random hexamers. TCRdb reanalyzed the raw reads on its own, using fastp at Q25 for trimming and MiXCR for clone calling, and kept in-frame beta chains. Duplicate CDR3 protein sequences are folded into a single record with the most common DNA and genes. The sample table shows 69,000 or so distinct CDR3 sequences, and about 94% are seen once. The top ten clones comprise 0.5% to 0.7% of the sample. The sequenced sample consisted of CD8+ T cells from PBMCs. These TCRs come from a human donor with multiple sclerosis.

The chain joins TRBV27 to TRBJ1-5; perhaps TRBD1 as D (5 bases). Germline CDR1 reads MNHEY; CDR2 reads SMNVEV (reference sequence). Trimming pared 6 bases from V and 3 bases from J, leaving 15 bases between. This CDR3 contains 15 residues. This CDR3 is CASRVVGGYNQPQHF. For the CDR3, the DNA is TGTGCCAGCAGGGTTGTGGGGGGTTACAATCAGCCCCAGCATTTT.

CDR3 coding DNA: TGCAGCGGGATTGGGGCCCTTTATGATGAGCAGTTCTTC. Translation gives CSGIGALYDEQFF. This sequence joins TRBV29-1 and TRBJ2-1; tentatively, D is TRBD1 (5 bases). The CDR3 has 13 residues. Germline CDR1 is SQVTM and CDR2 is ANQGSEA. The V gene lost 7 bases and the J gene lost 8 bases, with 18 bases spanning the gap.

The chain couples TRBV9 to TRBJ1-6; no clear D. The ends were cut back, 0 bases at V and 9 bases at J, with 4 bases in the middle. The CDR3 covers 12 residues. Germline CDR1 and CDR2: SGDLS and YYNGEE. The CDR3, as DNA: TGTGCCAGCAGCGTAGGTGGTTCACCCCTCCACTTT. This gives the protein CASSVGGSPLHF.

The CDR3 reads CASSYSTGGQETQYF. Written as DNA, the CDR3 is TGTGCCAGCAGTTACTCGACAGGGGGGCAAGAGACCCAGTACTTC. This chain links TRBV6-5 with TRBJ2-5; 9 positions match TRBD1. The V gene's germline CDR1 is MNHEY and CDR2 SVGAGI. Trimming at V came to 0 bases and at J to 2 bases, leaving 1 base not matched to a gene. The CDR3 contains 15 residues.

This clonotype was picked up one time. The genes are TRBV29-1 and TRBJ2-7; possible D gene TRBD1, 5 bases. This CDR3 comprises 13 residues. V dropped 2 bases and J dropped 2 bases, with 10 bases sitting between them. Germline loops: CDR1 SQVTM, CDR2 ANQGSEA. The CDR3 bases are TGCAGCGTTGAAACGACAGAAACCTACGAGCAGTACTTC. Translation gives CSVETTETYEQYF.

This clonotype was detected only once. V gene TRBV27 combines with J gene TRBJ2-5, with 7 nucleotides matching TRBD2. This CDR3 contains 13 residues. Germline CDR1 and CDR2: MNHEY and SMNVEV (reference sequence). Germline trimming cut 2 bases from V and 7 bases from J; bases unmatched to any gene: 4. The CDR3 DNA sequence: TGTGCCAGCAGTTTAGGACTAGTAGGGACCCAGTACTTC. Translation: CASSLGLVGTQYF.

This chain links TRBV20-1 with TRBJ2-2, with D possibly being TRBD2 (5 bases). CDR1 is DFQATT and CDR2 is SNEGSKA in the germline V gene (reference sequence). V was shortened by 0 bases and J by 5 bases, with 10 bases between the two germline ends. There are 14 residues in the CDR3. The CDR3 loop reads CSARDYEGTGELFF. The CDR3, as DNA: TGCAGTGCTAGAGACTACGAGGGAACCGGGGAGCTGTTTTTT.

The rearrangement links TRBV2 to TRBJ2-6; D unresolved. The CDR3 sequence is 17 residues long. The germline CDR1 and CDR2 sequences are SNHLY and FYNNEI. V was trimmed by 3 bases and J by 0 bases, leaving 12 bases between them. The CDR3 region is CASSEWWTASGANVLTF. Here the CDR3 DNA reads TGTGCCAGCAGTGAGTGGTGGACGGCCTCTGGGGCCAACGTCCTGACTTTC.

The genes are TRBV5-4 and TRBJ2-2; tentative D call: TRBD2 (5 bases). V was pared by 4 bases and J by 3 bases, with 7 bases between. The CDR3 contains 13 residues. Germline V gene sequence: CDR1 SGHNT, CDR2 YYREEE (reference sequence). The CDR3 is CASSQRDTGELFF. As DNA, the CDR3 is TGTGCCAGCAGCCAGAGGGACACCGGGGAGCTGTTTTTT.

This chain connects TRBV27 to TRBJ1-1; D remains unclear. Per germline, CDR1 MNHEY and CDR2 SMNVEV (reference sequence). Between the trimmed V and J ends, which lost 2 bases and 1 base, there was a span of 5 bases. The CDR3 sequence is 13 residues long. The CDR3: CASSLKGNTEAFF. The CDR3 coding sequence is TGTGCCAGCAGTTTAAAAGGGAACACTGAAGCTTTCTTT.

The DNA for the CDR3 is TGTGCCAGCAAGGCGACAGGGGGTCAGCCCCAGCATTTT. It is translated as CASKATGGQPQHF. The chain links TRBV2 to TRBJ1-5; 9 positions match TRBD1. This CDR3 contains 13 residues. The ends lost 7 bases at V and 6 bases at J; junction bases unmatched: 4. CDR1 and CDR2 (germline): SNHLY, FYNNEI. The full variable domain, with the rest looked up from reference TRBV2 and TRBJ1-5, is EPEVTQTPSHQVTQMGQEVILRCVPISNHLYFYWYRQILGQKVEFLVSFYNNEISEKSEIFDDQFSVERPDGSNFTLKIRSTKLEDSAMYFCASKATGGQPQHFGDGTRLSIL.

This chain uses TRBV20-1 with TRBJ2-7; 7 positions match TRBD1. The V gene's germline CDR1 is DFQATT and CDR2 SNEGSKA (reference sequence). The CDR3 loop spans 13 amino acids. With 7 bases clipped from V and 2 bases from J, the junction kept 8 bases outside the gene matches. In nucleotides, the CDR3 is TGCAGTGGAGCCGACAGGGCCACCTACGAGCAGTACTTC. Encoded protein: CSGADRATYEQYF.

The V and J genes are TRBV29-1 and TRBJ2-2; a possible D gene is TRBD2 (5 bases). The CDR3 runs to 13 residues. V lost 4 bases, J lost 2 bases, and 8 bases lay in between. From germline, CDR1 is SQVTM and CDR2 ANQGSEA. The CDR3 region is CSVARENTGELFF. The CDR3 nucleotides read TGCAGCGTTGCCCGGGAAAACACCGGGGAGCTGTTTTTT.

V gene TRBV24-1 combines with J gene TRBJ2-7; D is uncertain. The CDR3 is 13 residues long. Germline CDR1 and CDR2: KGHDR and SFDVKD. The ends were cut back, 10 bases at V and 3 bases at J, with 15 bases in the middle. CDR3 in amino acids: CATSGPLDYEQYF. The CDR3 DNA reads as TGTGCCACGTCCGGGCCCCTCGACTACGAGCAGTACTTC.

This rearrangement joins TRBV7-6 to TRBJ2-1; no clear D. Per the germline V gene, CDR1 is SGHVS and CDR2 is FNYEAQ. The CDR3 is 17 amino acids. The ends were cut back, 5 bases at V and 1 base at J, with 18 bases in the middle. The DNA of the CDR3 is TGTGCCAGCAGCCCCCCCCTCGAACTCCCATCCTACAATGAGCAGTTCTTC. This translates into CASSPPLELPSYNEQFF.

The chain has TRBV24-1 and TRBJ2-1, with TRBD1 matching 8 bases. CDR3 length equals 16 residues. Unmatched junction bases numbered 16, after V lost 7 bases and J lost 9 bases. The germline V gene encodes CDR1 KGHDR and CDR2 SFDVKD. The CDR3 loop reads CATSANTGTGVGEQFF. DNA for the CDR3: TGTGCCACCAGCGCCAACACCGGGACAGGAGTTGGTGAGCAGTTCTTC.

The chain carries TRBV30 and TRBJ1-4, with a weak D call TRBD1 (6 bases). CDR3 length: 14 amino acids. Per the germline V gene, CDR1 is GTSNPN and CDR2 is SVGIG (reference sequence). V lost 2 bases to trimming and J lost 8 bases, with 15 bases between them. CDR3 sequence (DNA): TGTGCCTGGAGTATCTCCCGGGGGCGGGAAAAACTGTTTTTT. Translating it yields CAWSISRGREKLFF. The whole variable domain, remainder taken from reference TRBV30 and TRBJ1-4, is SQTIHQWPATLVQPVGSPLSLECTVEGTSNPNLYWYRQAAGRGLQLLFYSVGIGQISSEVPQNLSASRPQDRQFILSSKKLLLSDSGFYLCAWSISRGREKLFFGSGTQLSVL.

The CDR3 DNA reads TGTGCCAGCAGTGTTACAGGGGACGGGACCCAGTACTTC. Translated: CASSVTGDGTQYF. The chain combines TRBV28 with TRBJ2-5; TRBD1 aligns across 7 bases. Germline V gene sequence: CDR1 MDHEN, CDR2 SYDVKM. The V and J ends lost 5 bases and 7 bases, in that order; junction bases with no gene match: 7. CDR3 length: 13 residues.

This clonotype was detected only once. The chain combines TRBV27 with TRBJ2-7; TRBD1 matches at 9 bases. This CDR3 is built from 13 residues. The V gene end was trimmed by 6 bases and the J gene end by 4 bases; junction bases not matched to a gene: 4. Per the germline V gene, CDR1 is MNHEY and CDR2 is SMNVEV (reference sequence). The CDR3 DNA reads as TGTGCCAGCAGGGTAGACAGGGGGTACGAGCAGTACTTC. Protein sequence: CASRVDRGYEQYF.

This clonotype has only one observation. V gene TRBV13 combines with J gene TRBJ1-4, with D uncertain. The CDR3 is 15 amino acids. Germline assignment: CDR1 PRHDT and CDR2 FYEKMQ (reference sequence). Trimming removed 0 bases from V and 5 bases from J, with 10 bases in between. The DNA of the CDR3 is TGTGCCAGCAGCTTAGGCCCGGTAATAAATGAAAAACTGTTTTTT. Translation gives CASSLGPVINEKLFF. Together with reference TRBV13 and TRBJ1-4, the CDR3 gives the full variable domain: AAGVIQSPRHLIKEKRETATLKCYPIPRHDTVYWYQQGPGQDPQFLISFYEKMQSDKGSIPDRFSAQQFSDYHSELNMSSLELGDSALYFCASSLGPVINEKLFFGSGTQLSVL.

The chain is built from TRBV28 and TRBJ2-3; D is unclear. The CDR3 runs to 11 residues. Per germline, CDR1 MDHEN and CDR2 SYDVKM. The germline V and J ends were trimmed by 8 bases and 8 bases, with 11 bases remaining between them. The CDR3 coding sequence is TGTGCCAGCGGAGTGACGGGTACGCAGTATTTT. This gives the protein CASGVTGTQYF.

J is TRBJ2-7 and V is TRBV9; 10 nucleotides agree with TRBD2. This CDR3 is built from 14 residues. Trimming cost V 0 bases and J 6 bases; bases outside gene matches: 3. The germline V gene has CDR1 SGDLS and CDR2 YYNGEE. The CDR3 DNA is TGTGCCAGCAGCGTAGGTCTAGCGGGAGTCGAGCAGTACTTC. Translation: CASSVGLAGVEQYF.

The chain is built from TRBV13 and TRBJ2-1; D is perhaps TRBD1 (8 bases). Germline V gene lookup returns CDR1 PRHDT and CDR2 FYEKMQ (reference sequence). Trimming took 5 bases from V and 9 from J, leaving 11 bases between them. The length of the CDR3 is 12 residues. CDR3 sequence: CASSTGGGEQFF. The CDR3 DNA reads as TGTGCCAGCAGCACAGGGGGGGGTGAGCAGTTCTTC.

This chain uses TRBV13 with TRBJ1-1; D not certain. The V and J ends lost 1 base and 0 bases respectively, with 9 bases between them. The CDR3 is made up of 15 amino acids. Germline loops: CDR1 PRHDT, CDR2 FYEKMQ (reference sequence). The CDR3, as DNA: TGTGCCAGCAGCTTAGCCGGCAGCCTGAACACTGAAGCTTTCTTT. Protein sequence: CASSLAGSLNTEAFF.

The chain recombines TRBV29-1 with TRBJ2-7, with TRBD1 matching over 7 bases. The V gene end was trimmed by 4 bases and the J gene end by 4 bases; junction bases not matched to a gene: 4. Germline CDR1 reads SQVTM; CDR2 reads ANQGSEA. The CDR3 has 12 amino acids. The CDR3 nucleotides are TGCAGCGTTGTAAACAGGGGTTACGAGCAGTACTTC. Protein sequence: CSVVNRGYEQYF.

The rearrangement joins TRBV29-1 to TRBJ2-3; 8 nucleotides align to TRBD1. Germline V gene sequence: CDR1 SQVTM, CDR2 ANQGSEA. The V gene end was trimmed by 6 bases and the J gene end by 1 base; junction bases not matched to a gene: 9. This CDR3 contains 15 residues. The DNA for the CDR3 is TGCAGCGTCTGCCCGGCGACAGGGGGCACAGATACGCAGTATTTT. Its translation: CSVCPATGGTDTQYF.

V is TRBV12-3 or TRBV12-4 and J is TRBJ1-5; 7 bases are a match to TRBD1. V was clipped by 8 bases and J by 2 bases; unmatched bases: 12. This CDR3 is 16 amino acids long. CDR3 nucleotide sequence: TGTGCCAGCGGCACTCCACCCGGACAGGGCAATCAGCCCCAGCATTTT. This translates into CASGTPPGQGNQPQHF.

This chain connects TRBV28 to TRBJ2-3; 8 bases are shared with TRBD1. This CDR3 region has 18 residues. V lost 6 bases, J lost 3 bases, and 17 bases stayed unmatched. Germline loops: CDR1 MDHEN, CDR2 SYDVKM. CDR3 region: CASSGIGQGVVGTDTQYF. In DNA, the CDR3 is TGTGCCAGCAGCGGTATCGGACAGGGAGTTGTAGGGACAGATACGCAGTATTTT.

In its sample, this clonotype was seen once. V is TRBV12-3 or TRBV12-4 and J is TRBJ1-2, with TRBD1 identical over 7 bases. CDR3 length equals 13 residues. V shed 7 bases and J 3 bases; nucleotides not matched to a gene: 5. In DNA, the CDR3 is TGTGCCAGCAATCCAACAGGGGACTATGGCTACACCTTC. Encoded protein: CASNPTGDYGYTF.